This TCR beta chain was profiled in a study of lymphopenia after photon versus proton radiotherapy. Generated by immunoSEQ multiplex PCR, the TCRdb table keeps only in-frame clones and is missing some. The table lists 150,000 to 200,000 clones, approximately 90% of them singletons. Sequences were derived from peripheral blood, sampled from a patient treated with photon-based radiotherapy. The sequence was obtained from a man aged 50-60 years with gastric cancer.

As DNA, the CDR3 is TGCGCCAGCAGTGCGAACCCTCAACGGGATACGCAGTATTTT. Its translation is CASSANPQRDTQYF. This chain links TRBV10-1 with TRBJ2-3, with D unclear. The V end lost 4 bases, the J end lost 6 bases, and 14 bases lay between the germline ends. The CDR3 sequence is 14 residues long. Germline loops: CDR1 WNHNN, CDR2 SYGVQD (reference sequence).